This T cell receptor beta chain was found in a study of T cell responses to AZD1222 COVID-19 vaccine. Points from the study as a whole: Spike-specific TCRs gained breadth and depth after people received two AZD1222 doses.

Comments on this clone: Its specificity is not known.

Deletions cut 3 bases from V and 8 bases from J, with 13 bases between. The germline V gene has CDR1 KGHDR and CDR2 SFDVKD. The CDR3 consists of 14 residues. Measured with immunoSEQ multiplex PCR; TCRdb has only the in-frame clones, and not every one. The data contain more than 100,000 clones, around 85% of them singletons. The clonotype was recovered from an adult in good health. The rearrangement links TRBV24-1 to TRBJ2-1; D unclear. Sequencing used peripheral blood, obtained on day 0 of AZD1222 vaccination. The CDR3 loop reads CATSDSVPLDEQFF. DNA for the CDR3: TGTGCCACCAGTGATAGCGTCCCGCTCGATGAGCAGTTCTTC.